These 8 T cell receptor beta chains came from one sample sequenced in a study of T cell changes during pregnancy in multiple sclerosis. Clones were read by immunoSEQ multiplex PCR, and TCRdb kept only the in-frame ones, dropping some. The sample yields fewer than 90,000 clones, approximately 94% seen once. Specimen: peripheral blood, collected in the third trimester of pregnancy. The receptors originated from a female donor with multiple sclerosis, enrolled in a pregnancy study.

The V gene is TRBV7-2, the J gene TRBJ1-2; 9 bases are a match to TRBD1. Trimming at V came to 4 bases and at J to 8 bases, leaving 8 bases not matched to a gene. Per germline, CDR1 SGHTA and CDR2 FQGNSA. The CDR3 length is 14 residues. CDR3 protein: CASSSVTGGEGYTF. In DNA, the CDR3 is TGTGCCAGCAGCTCAGTAACAGGGGGCGAGGGCTACACCTTC. Complete variable domain (other parts from reference TRBV7-2 and TRBJ1-2): GAGVSQSPSNKVTEKGKDVELRCDPISGHTALYWYRQSLGQGLEFLIYFQGNSAPDKSGLPSDRFSAERTGGSVSTLTIQRTQQEDSAVYLCASSSVTGGEGYTFGSGTRLTVV.

This clone occurred a few times. The chain is built from TRBV5-1 and TRBJ2-7; D is unresolved. The CDR3 runs to 14 residues. V lost 4 bases and J 0 bases, leaving 11 bases between the germline ends. Germline CDR1 and CDR2: SGHRS and YFSETQ. The CDR3 nucleotides read TGCGCCAGCAGCGCTGATGCGGTCTCCTACGAGCAGTACTTC. Its translation is CASSADAVSYEQYF.

The chain has TRBV5-4 and TRBJ2-3; a weak D match, TRBD2 (5 bases). V was cut by 9 bases and J by 0 bases, with 14 bases left in between. The CDR3 is 14 amino acids. Looked up from germline, CDR1 is SGHNT and CDR2 is YYREEE (reference sequence). In DNA, the CDR3 is TGTGCCATCGGAGGCTCACAAAGCACAGATACGCAGTATTTT. The encoded protein is CAIGGSQSTDTQYF.

The V gene is TRBV4-3, the J gene TRBJ2-4; D is unresolved. This CDR3 spans 15 amino acids. Germline V lookup: CDR1 LGHNA, CDR2 YSLEER. The ends were cut back, 1 base at V and 3 bases at J, with 10 bases in the middle. The CDR3 loop is CASSQGVGYKNIQYF. Written as DNA, the CDR3 is TGCGCCAGCAGCCAAGGAGTGGGCTACAAAAACATTCAGTACTTC.

The CDR3, as DNA: TGTGCCAGCATGCCAGCGAACACCGGGGAGCTGTTTTTT. Translated: CASMPANTGELFF. The rearrangement links TRBV6-5 to TRBJ2-2; D is uncertain. Germline assignment: CDR1 MNHEY and CDR2 SVGAGI. The CDR3 runs to 13 residues. The ends were cut back, 7 bases at V and 0 bases at J, with 6 bases in the middle.

This clone was observed once. The rearrangement links TRBV4-1 to TRBJ2-1; D is ambiguous. The V end was cut by 0 bases, the J end by 0 bases, with 6 bases between. Per the germline V gene, CDR1 is MGHRA and CDR2 is YSYEKL. The CDR3 runs to 15 residues. The CDR3 reads CASSQDSSSYNEQFF. CDR3 nucleotides: TGCGCCAGCAGCCAAGACTCGAGCTCCTACAATGAGCAGTTCTTC.

This chain uses TRBV27 with TRBJ2-2, with D perhaps matching TRBD1 (5 bases). This CDR3 comprises 17 residues. From germline, CDR1 is MNHEY and CDR2 SMNVEV (reference sequence). V was pared by 3 bases and J by 1 base, with 15 bases between. DNA of the CDR3: TGTGCCAGCAGTTTCTTTGGGGCGGCAGGGAACACCGGGGAGCTGTTTTTT. This gives the protein CASSFFGAAGNTGELFF.

V is TRBV18 and J is TRBJ2-1; D gene ambiguous. With 6 bases removed from V and 3 bases from J, the gap between germline ends came to 6 bases. The germline V gene has CDR1 KGHSH and CDR2 LQKENI. This CDR3 comprises 12 residues. The CDR3 reads CASSFSYNEQFF. CDR3 bases: TGTGCCAGCTCCTTTAGCTACAATGAGCAGTTCTTC.